The clone carrying this TCR beta chain was picked up a small number of times. Researchers collected 9.5 to 10 milliliters of peripheral blood from every single donor. In each sample, at least 6 million PBMCs were isolated. Trimming cost V 0 bases and J 3 bases; bases outside gene matches: 7. This CDR3 contains 16 residues. Germline V gene data show CDR1 as SGHRS and CDR2 as YFSETQ. These data originate in a study of blood T cells in healthy people across ages. A second PCR of 7 to 11 cycles used a sample-barcoded 5' primer and a J-beta primer mix. TCRdb passed the 5' RACE reads through MiXCR, listing each CDR3 protein once. The data show some 1.7 million distinct CDR3 sequences, 28% seen once.

Sequenced material: blood. This clonotype was obtained from a woman under 40 in good health. This chain uses TRBV5-1 with TRBJ2-3; 7 nucleotides agree with TRBD2. The CDR3 here is CASSLAGLVGTDTQYF. The CDR3 region has the DNA TGCGCCAGCAGCTTGGCCGGACTAGTTGGTACAGATACGCAGTATTTT.